This record looks at one TCR beta chain sequence and its context. There are 15 residues in the CDR3. CDR1 is SGHRS, CDR2 YFSETQ, per germline. The trim removed 2 bases at V and 8 bases at J, leaving 10 bases unmatched. The sample belongs to a study of blood T cell repertoires in COVID-19. Turning to the study itself: T cells, B-cell-depleted T cells, or PBMCs provided the cDNA or gDNA that served as material.

Sequencing was performed with immunoSEQ multiplex PCR; in TCRdb, only in-frame clones are kept and a portion is missing. The data hold 200,000 to 250,000 clones, with 81% observed a single time. Source material: peripheral blood. The receptor was isolated from a woman aged 80 or over with COVID-19, enrolled during active disease. The chain links TRBV5-1 to TRBJ1-2, with TRBD1 identical over 9 bases. In nucleotides, the CDR3 is TGCGCCAGCAGCTTACAAACCGGGACAGGGAACGGCTACACCTTC. The encoded protein is CASSLQTGTGNGYTF.